This T cell receptor beta chain appears in the sequencing data of a study of blood T cell repertoires in COVID-19 (dated by TCRdb to the early 2020s). Regarding the complete study: Samples covering the acute and convalescent phases of COVID-19 were provided by collaborators in the United States, Italy and Spain. The material from the prospective study consisted of cDNA or gDNA derived from T cells, B-cell-depleted T cells, or PBMCs. The dataset comprised deeply sampled blood TCRbeta repertoires from subjects exposed to, actively infected with, or recovered from COVID-19. A freely available public database, intended as a resource for researchers studying the immune response to SARS-CoV-2, is where the repertoires were released. The samples were drawn from two sources: the first 160 participants of the ongoing ImmuneRACE study, and about 1,300 subjects contributed by 6 global collaborators. The sample metadata nearly always contained a de-identified subject ID, COVID-19 status, age in years and sex. Where HLA class I and class II types were available, the types were taken from metadata supplied by the sample provider, not from assay-based typing.

TCRbeta CDR3 regions were amplified from genomic DNA by means of the immunoSEQ Assay, a bias-controlled multiplex PCR. In the source study's methods: Nucleated cell counts per sample were estimated from amplification of reference gene primers within the assay. Sequence reads were collapsed and filtered to measure the absolute abundance of every unique TCRbeta CDR3 rearrangement. For each sample, productive Simpson clonality was calculated as the square root of Simpson's diversity index over productive rearrangements. TCRdb obtained this table from immuneACCESS and retained in-frame rearrangements with V and J assigned. These tables miss some clones; where compared with another copy, unresolved V genes account for less than half of the shortfall, and the remainder is unexplained. V, J and clone size reflect that table, while D and trimming were determined from the DNA. The table for this sample lists some 85,000 clones; roughly 76% of them were counted only once. The ten largest account for about a fifth of the sample.

Each collaborating institution followed its own protocols to collect whole blood in K2EDTA tubes. Collaborator samples were shipped for TCRbeta analysis as frozen whole blood, isolated PBMCs, or DNA extracted from either sample type. The study at large found these results: The quantity of clinical and demographic metadata differed by source and by participant and was supplied without curation.

About this clone itself: Its antigen is not yet known. Base qualities are missing; no much larger clone stands one base away.

The CDR3, cysteine through phenylalanine, is 15 amino acids long. Of the read, only the CDR3 DNA is kept; its 45 bases are in frame from base 1. The V end gives up 6 bases and the J end 0 bases, leaving 5 bases in the junction not matched to a gene. According to the germline V gene, CDR1 reads KGHSH and CDR2 reads LQKENI. Sequenced input: peripheral blood. The source is a woman aged 80 or over with active or convalescent COVID-19. The sequence is built from TRBV18 and TRBJ2-7; 10 central nucleotides agree with TRBD1. The nucleotides are TGTGCCAGCTCTCAGGACAGGGGGACCTCCTACGAGCAGTACTTC. Its protein is CASSQDRGTSYEQYF.